These 18 T cell receptor beta chains were sequenced from one sample in a study of cytomegalovirus exposure and HLA in healthy donors. PCR primers comprised 60 Vbeta and 13 Jbeta primers. Here immunoSEQ multiplex PCR was the method, and the copy in TCRdb shows in-frame clones only, minus some. The sample lists around 140,000 clones, approximately 87% occurring once. Source material: PBMCs. These TCRs come from a man in his forties or fifties in good health and CMV-seronegative.

V gene TRBV5-1 combines with J gene TRBJ2-7; D call uncertain. The CDR3 consists of 15 residues. V lost 4 bases to trimming and J lost 0 bases, with 14 bases between them. From germline, CDR1 is SGHRS and CDR2 YFSETQ. The CDR3 spells CASSPAALSSYEQYF. The CDR3 nucleotides are TGCGCCAGCAGCCCCGCGGCTTTGAGCTCCTACGAGCAGTACTTC.

This chain uses TRBV4-3 with TRBJ1-2; possibly TRBD1 for D (5 bases). Trimming removed 3 bases from V and 2 bases from J, with 19 bases in between. Germline loops: CDR1 LGHNA, CDR2 YSLEER. This CDR3 comprises 17 residues. The CDR3 nucleotides are TGCGCCAGCAGCCACGAACGGGTCCAAGGGGTAAACTATGGCTACACCTTC. Translated: CASSHERVQGVNYGYTF.

The chain carries TRBV27 and TRBJ2-1; TRBD2 aligns across 11 bases. Unmatched junction bases numbered 8, after V lost 6 bases and J lost 7 bases. Germline lookup yields CDR1 MNHEY and CDR2 SMNVEV (reference sequence). This CDR3 contains 15 residues. The CDR3 coding sequence is TGTGCCAGCAGCCTTAGCGGGGGGGCGGGAAATGAGCAGTTCTTC. Protein product: CASSLSGGAGNEQFF.

The chain employs TRBV5-6 and TRBJ1-2; 8 nucleotides match TRBD1. V lost 3 bases, J lost 2 bases, and 3 bases stayed unmatched. Looked up from germline, CDR1 is SGHDT and CDR2 is YYEEEE. The length of the CDR3 is 14 residues. CDR3 coding DNA: TGTGCCAGCAGCTCCTGGACAGGGAACTATGGCTACACCTTC. Its translation: CASSSWTGNYGYTF.

This rearrangement joins TRBV5-1 to TRBJ2-2, with a weak D call TRBD1 (6 bases). Germline CDR1 SGHRS, CDR2 YFSETQ. The CDR3 extends over 16 amino acids. Trimming took off 1 base at V and 8 bases at J, with 18 bases between the two ends. The CDR3 loop reads CASSLNVGALGGELFF. The CDR3 coding sequence is TGCGCCAGCAGCTTGAATGTGGGGGCCCTGGGAGGGGAGCTGTTTTTT. The complete variable domain, with remaining parts taken from reference TRBV5-1 and TRBJ2-2, reads KAGVTQTPRYLIKTRGQQVTLSCSPISGHRSVSWYQQTPGQGLQFLFEYFSETQRNKGNFPGRFSGRQFSNSRSEMNVSTLELGDSALYLCASSLNVGALGGELFFGEGSRLTVL.

The chain links TRBV6-5 to TRBJ2-7, with TRBD1 identical over 8 bases. This CDR3 region has 15 residues. Trimming cost V 6 bases and J 1 base; bases outside gene matches: 8. Germline V gene data show CDR1 as MNHEY and CDR2 as SVGAGI. CDR3 region: CASRRDRGPSYEQYF. The DNA for the CDR3 is TGTGCCAGCAGACGAGACAGGGGACCATCCTACGAGCAGTACTTC.

The V gene is TRBV5-6, the J gene TRBJ2-3; tentatively, D is TRBD2 (6 bases). The V gene lost 1 base and the J gene lost 5 bases, with 11 bases spanning the gap. The CDR3 runs 14 residues. Germline V gives CDR1 SGHDT, CDR2 YYEEEE. CDR3 sequence: CASSLISGRDTQYF. CDR3 sequence (DNA): TGTGCCAGCAGCTTGATTAGCGGTCGAGATACGCAGTATTTT.

This chain connects TRBV7-2 to TRBJ2-1, with TRBD2 matching over 8 bases. This CDR3 has 17 amino acids. Germline assignment: CDR1 SGHTA and CDR2 FQGNSA. V lost 5 bases, J lost 3 bases, and 12 bases stayed unmatched. CDR3 sequence: CASSLSGTSPFYNEQFF. The CDR3 coding sequence is TGTGCCAGCAGCCTTTCCGGGACTAGTCCCTTCTACAATGAGCAGTTCTTC. The whole variable domain, filled in from reference TRBV7-2 and TRBJ2-1, reads GAGVSQSPSNKVTEKGKDVELRCDPISGHTALYWYRQSLGQGLEFLIYFQGNSAPDKSGLPSDRFSAERTGGSVSTLTIQRTQQEDSAVYLCASSLSGTSPFYNEQFFGPGTRLTVL.

The chain employs TRBV4-1 and TRBJ2-1; 9 bases align to TRBD1. The germline gives CDR1 MGHRA, CDR2 YSYEKL. The CDR3 runs 18 residues. V shed 0 bases, J shed 5 bases, and the junction held 11 bases outside the gene matches. The CDR3 DNA is TGCGCCAGCAGCCAAGATTCGGGACAGGGTGTTCCGCACAATGAGCAGTTCTTC. It codes for CASSQDSGQGVPHNEQFF.

The rearrangement joins TRBV2 to TRBJ2-5; 8 bases align to TRBD2. The CDR3 contains 17 residues. CDR1 and CDR2 (germline): SNHLY, FYNNEI. V was clipped by 6 bases and J by 5 bases; unmatched bases: 17. The CDR3 DNA is TGTGCCAGCAGGATCCCCACCAGCGGGGGCTCCTGGGAGACCCAGTACTTC. Translating it yields CASRIPTSGGSWETQYF.

Here the CDR3 DNA reads TGCGCCAGCAGCGACGCGGGACGGAATCAGCCCCAGCATTTT. This sequence encodes CASSDAGRNQPQHF. The chain couples TRBV4-1 to TRBJ1-5; the D gene is possibly TRBD1 (5 bases). Deletions cut 5 bases from V and 4 bases from J, with 12 bases between. CDR1 is MGHRA and CDR2 is YSYEKL in the germline V gene. CDR3 length equals 14 residues.

This clone has just a few counts. The CDR3 DNA is TGTGCCATCAGTGGGTCAGGGGTTCCTGGAAACACCATATATTTT. Its protein is CAISGSGVPGNTIYF. The V call is TRBV10-3, the J call TRBJ1-3; maybe TRBD1 (6 bases). There are 15 residues in the CDR3. Trimming shortened V by 4 bases and J by 2 bases, and 12 bases separated the two germline ends. Per germline, CDR1 ENHRY and CDR2 SYGVKD.

The V gene is TRBV30, the J gene TRBJ1-5; D may be TRBD1 (5 bases). CDR1 GTSNPN and CDR2 SVGIG come from the germline V gene (reference sequence). This CDR3 is 13 amino acids long. With 5 bases removed from V and 1 base from J, the gap between germline ends came to 9 bases. CDR3: CAWGRGSNQPQHF. The DNA of the CDR3 is TGTGCCTGGGGGCGGGGGAGCAATCAGCCCCAGCATTTT.

The V call is TRBV6-6, the J call TRBJ1-6, with TRBD1 matching 9 bases. Germline trimming cut 2 bases from V and 10 bases from J; bases unmatched to any gene: 6. The CDR3 consists of 15 residues. Per germline, CDR1 MNHNY and CDR2 SVGAGI (reference sequence). This CDR3 is CASSYPGTGYSPLHF. CDR3 nucleotides: TGTGCCAGCAGTTACCCCGGGACAGGGTACTCACCCCTCCACTTT.

The V and J genes are TRBV7-8 and TRBJ2-2, with TRBD2 as a possible D gene (6 bases). The germline CDR1 and CDR2 sequences are SGHVS and FQNEAQ. This CDR3 spans 17 amino acids. V was pared by 1 base and J by 0 bases, with 12 bases between. CDR3 sequence: CASSLVRGDSNTGELFF. Here the CDR3 DNA reads TGTGCCAGCAGCTTAGTACGAGGGGACTCGAACACCGGGGAGCTGTTTTTT.

This chain connects TRBV6-1 to TRBJ1-5; D might be TRBD1 (5 bases). V was trimmed by 6 bases and J by 6 bases, leaving 12 bases between them. Germline CDR1 and CDR2: MNHNS and SASEGT. The CDR3 spans 13 residues. The CDR3 spells CASSSNRRQPQHF. The DNA for the CDR3 is TGTGCCAGCAGCTCCAACAGGCGTCAGCCCCAGCATTTT.

The V call is TRBV7-3, the J call TRBJ2-3, with 7 bases lining up with TRBD1. Germline CDR1 and CDR2: SGHTA and FQGTGA. The CDR3 is 15 amino acids. V shed 5 bases, J shed 5 bases, and the junction held 10 bases outside the gene matches. This CDR3 is CASSPQGSSGDTQYF. The CDR3 coding sequence is TGTGCCAGCAGCCCACAGGGGTCCTCCGGAGATACGCAGTATTTT.

The chain is built from TRBV28 and TRBJ1-2, with 7 bases lining up with TRBD1. Germline values: CDR1 MDHEN, CDR2 SYDVKM. V lost 6 bases to trimming and J lost 2 bases; unmatched junction nucleotides: 6. The CDR3 contains 14 residues. For the CDR3, the DNA is TGTGCCAGCAGGAGACCGGGACAGAACTATGGCTACACCTTC. Protein sequence: CASRRPGQNYGYTF.